What follows describes a single TCR beta chain. Antigen unknown. This record belongs to a study of T cell repertoires in cytomegalovirus infection. Study details: Based on public TCR beta signatures, there were indications of CMV infection and of a matching HLA type.

J lost 6 bases, V lost 5 bases, and 10 bases had no gene match. The CDR3 extends over 15 amino acids. The germline V gene has CDR1 MNHEY and CDR2 SVGAGI. Study-wide findings and caveats: HLA-C-restricted TCR beta clonotypes specific for CMV led the ex vivo response. Individuals carrying CMV plus the relevant HLA were identified by cumulative frequency of public TCR beta families.

TCRdb passed the reads through MiXCR, listing each CDR3 protein once. The table lists about 890,000 distinct CDR3 sequences, around 31% of them singletons. This clonotype originated in a human donor in good health (CMV status not recorded). Some clones in this sample may be carry-over from other donors' samples. The J gene is TRBJ1-2, the V gene TRBV6-5; TRBD1 agrees at 9 bases. The sequencing here drew on cultured CD8+ T cells from PBMCs, taken from culture after CMV antigen stimulation. The CDR3, as DNA: TGTGCCAGCAGTGACAACTACAGGGGGCGGAATGGCTACACCTTC. Amino acids: CASSDNYRGRNGYTF.